This entry concerns a single T cell receptor beta chain. Its target is not known. This sample is part of a study of beta chain features in type 1 diabetes. Findings and caveats of the study: In type 1 diabetes patients, VDJ junctions had fewer insertions; deletions at these junctions were more frequent.

Trimming pared 7 bases from V and 4 bases from J, leaving 17 bases between. This CDR3 contains 14 residues. From germline, CDR1 is SGHTA and CDR2 FQGNSA. Expressed TCRB transcripts were sequenced because the isolated RNA had all been reverse transcribed beforehand. Using immunoSEQ multiplex PCR, the repertoire was profiled, and TCRdb retains in-frame clones only, with some absent. The data contain 30,000 to 45,000 clones, 50% to 75% of them singletons. The chain joins TRBV7-2 to TRBJ2-7; D may be TRBD1 (6 bases). The TCR comes from a woman aged 25 to 39 in good health. Sequencing input: Tregs from blood. The DNA of the CDR3 is TGTGCCAGCATCCCGGGCAGGGGAACATACGAGCAGTACTTC. Protein sequence: CASIPGRGTYEQYF.